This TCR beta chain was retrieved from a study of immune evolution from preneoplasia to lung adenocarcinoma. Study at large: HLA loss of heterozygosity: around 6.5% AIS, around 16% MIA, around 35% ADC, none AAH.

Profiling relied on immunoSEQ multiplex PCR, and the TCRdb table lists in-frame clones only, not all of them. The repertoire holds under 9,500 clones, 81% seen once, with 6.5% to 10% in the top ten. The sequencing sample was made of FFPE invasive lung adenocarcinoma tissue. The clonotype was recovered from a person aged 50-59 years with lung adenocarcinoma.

As DNA, the CDR3 is TGTGCCAGCAGCACTAGGACAGGGTCCCTCCAAGAGACCCAGTACTTC. Protein sequence: CASSTRTGSLQETQYF. V is TRBV28 and J is TRBJ2-5, with 8 nucleotides matching TRBD1. The germline gives CDR1 MDHEN, CDR2 SYDVKM. This CDR3 is 16 amino acids long. V shed 6 bases and J 1 base; nucleotides not matched to a gene: 10.